This TCR beta chain was recovered during a study of T cell clonotyping in hematopoietic cell transplantation. General observations from the study: After transplant, recipient diversity fell while pathologically expanded clonotypes grew through day 180. Higher Inverse Simpson Index values in graft donor and pretransplant recipient predicted broader posttransplant TCR diversity. At the given depth, recipient repertoires were over 95% de novo clonotypes.

Method: immunoSEQ multiplex PCR; TCRdb's copy keeps in-frame clones and lacks some. The repertoire holds more than 9,000 clones, with around 93% as singletons. Comments on this clone: The antigen is not known.

The CDR3 runs to 13 residues. V was clipped by 0 bases and J by 4 bases, with 7 bases between them. CDR1 and CDR2 from the germline V gene are SEHNR and FQNEAQ (reference sequence). Sequencing was carried out using peripheral blood mononuclear cells. This receptor was obtained from a woman aged 45-65 years in good health. Some clones in this sample may be carry-over from other donors' samples. The gene calls are TRBV7-9 and TRBJ2-7, with D uncertain. The CDR3 is CASSLAAFYEQYF. The CDR3 DNA is TGTGCCAGCAGCTTAGCGGCTTTTTACGAGCAGTACTTC.